This entry features one T cell receptor (beta chain) sequence. This entry is derived from a study of blood T cell repertoires in COVID-19. Study context: Samples came from the United States, Italy and Spain, spanning acute and convalescent COVID-19. PBMCs, B-cell-depleted T cells, or T cells were the source of the cDNA or gDNA that made up the material.

In the original processing: By means of reference gene primer amplification, nucleated cell counts were estimated. TCRdb's copy holds only in-frame clones and misses some; the assay was immunoSEQ multiplex PCR. V and J calls and clone size are as listed in that table; D and trimming were resolved from the DNA. The data show 190,000 or so clones, over 80% seen once. Seattle participants joined during active infection and were tracked over time. This clonotype originated in a man aged 55-75 years with COVID-19, enrolled during active disease. The source material was peripheral blood.

CDR3 DNA sequence: TGTGCCAGCAGCTTACAGGGGCCGAACACCGGGGAGCTGTTTTTT. It is translated as CASSLQGPNTGELFF. The chain joins TRBV11-3 to TRBJ2-2; a weak D match, TRBD1 (6 bases). Germline values: CDR1 SGHNT, CDR2 YENEEA. The CDR3 is made up of 15 amino acids. Trimming removed 2 bases at V and 0 bases at J, with 7 bases between.